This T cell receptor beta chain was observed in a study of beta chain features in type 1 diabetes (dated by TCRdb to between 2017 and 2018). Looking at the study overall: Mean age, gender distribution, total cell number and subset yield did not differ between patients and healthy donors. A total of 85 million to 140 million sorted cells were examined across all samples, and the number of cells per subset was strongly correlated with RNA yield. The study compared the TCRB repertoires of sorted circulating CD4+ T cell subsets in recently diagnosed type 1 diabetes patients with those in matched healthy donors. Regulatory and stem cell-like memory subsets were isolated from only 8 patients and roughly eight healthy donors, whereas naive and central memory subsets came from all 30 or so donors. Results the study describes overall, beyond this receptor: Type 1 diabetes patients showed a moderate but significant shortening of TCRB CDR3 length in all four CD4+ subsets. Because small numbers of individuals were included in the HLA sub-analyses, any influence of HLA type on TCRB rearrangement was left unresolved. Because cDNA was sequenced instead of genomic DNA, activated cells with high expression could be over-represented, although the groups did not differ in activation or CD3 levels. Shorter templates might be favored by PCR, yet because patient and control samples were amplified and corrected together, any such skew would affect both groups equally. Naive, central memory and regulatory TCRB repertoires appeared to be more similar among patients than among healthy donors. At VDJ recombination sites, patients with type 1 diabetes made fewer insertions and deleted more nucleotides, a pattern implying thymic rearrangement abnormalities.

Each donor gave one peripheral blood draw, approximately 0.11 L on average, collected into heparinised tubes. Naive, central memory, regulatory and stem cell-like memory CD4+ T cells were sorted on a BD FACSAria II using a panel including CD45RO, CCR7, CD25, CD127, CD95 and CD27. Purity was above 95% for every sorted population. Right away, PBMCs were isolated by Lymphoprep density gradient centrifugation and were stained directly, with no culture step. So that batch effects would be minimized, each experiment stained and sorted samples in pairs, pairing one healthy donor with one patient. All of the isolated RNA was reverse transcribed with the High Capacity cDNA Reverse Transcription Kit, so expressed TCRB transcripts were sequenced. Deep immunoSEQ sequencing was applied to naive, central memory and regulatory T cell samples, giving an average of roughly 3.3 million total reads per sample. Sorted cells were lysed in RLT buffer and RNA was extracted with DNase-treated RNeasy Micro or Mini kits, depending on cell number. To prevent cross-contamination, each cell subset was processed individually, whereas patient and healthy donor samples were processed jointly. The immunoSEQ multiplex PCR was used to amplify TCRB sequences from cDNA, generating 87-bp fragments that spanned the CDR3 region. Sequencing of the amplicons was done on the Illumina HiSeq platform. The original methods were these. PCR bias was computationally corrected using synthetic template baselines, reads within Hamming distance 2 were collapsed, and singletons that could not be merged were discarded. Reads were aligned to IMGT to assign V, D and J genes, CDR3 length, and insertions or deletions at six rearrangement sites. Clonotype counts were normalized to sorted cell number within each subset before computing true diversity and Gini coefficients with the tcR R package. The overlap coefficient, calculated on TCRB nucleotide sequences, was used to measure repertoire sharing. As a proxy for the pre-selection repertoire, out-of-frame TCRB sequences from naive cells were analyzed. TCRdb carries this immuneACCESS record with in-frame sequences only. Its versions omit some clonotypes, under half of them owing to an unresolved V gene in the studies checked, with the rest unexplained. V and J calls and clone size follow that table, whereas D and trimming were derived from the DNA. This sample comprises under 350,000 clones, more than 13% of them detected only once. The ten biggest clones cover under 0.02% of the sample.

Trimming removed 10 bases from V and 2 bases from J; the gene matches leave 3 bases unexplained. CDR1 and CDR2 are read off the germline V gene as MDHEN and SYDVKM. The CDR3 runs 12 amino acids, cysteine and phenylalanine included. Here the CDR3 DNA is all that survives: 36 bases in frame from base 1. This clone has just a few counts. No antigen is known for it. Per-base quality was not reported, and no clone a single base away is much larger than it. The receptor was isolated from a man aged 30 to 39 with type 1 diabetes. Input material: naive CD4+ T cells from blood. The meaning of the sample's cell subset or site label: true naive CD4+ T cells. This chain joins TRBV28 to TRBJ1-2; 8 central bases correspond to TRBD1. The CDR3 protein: CATRTGNYGYTF. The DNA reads TGTGCCACCAGGACAGGGAACTATGGCTACACCTTC.